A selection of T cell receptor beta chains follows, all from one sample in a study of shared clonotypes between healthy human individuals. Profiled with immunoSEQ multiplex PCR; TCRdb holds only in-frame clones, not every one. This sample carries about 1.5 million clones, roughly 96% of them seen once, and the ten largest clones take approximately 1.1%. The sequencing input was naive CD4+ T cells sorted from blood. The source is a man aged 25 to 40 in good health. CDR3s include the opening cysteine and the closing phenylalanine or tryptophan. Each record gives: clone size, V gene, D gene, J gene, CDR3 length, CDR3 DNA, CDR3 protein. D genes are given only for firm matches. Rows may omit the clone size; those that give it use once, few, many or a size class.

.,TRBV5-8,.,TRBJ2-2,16,TGTGCCAGCAGCGCGGGAGACAGGGATTACACCGGGGAGCTGTTTTTT,CASSAGDRDYTGELFF
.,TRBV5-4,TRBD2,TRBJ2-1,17,TGTGCCAGCAGCTCAGGACTAGCGGGAGGGTCCTACAATGAGCAGTTCTTC,CASSSGLAGGSYNEQFF
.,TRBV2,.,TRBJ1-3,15,TGTGCCAGCAGGAGTGGGGGCGCGTCTGGAAACACCATATATTTT,CASRSGGASGNTIYF
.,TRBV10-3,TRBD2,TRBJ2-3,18,TGTGCCACATACCCAACCCGAGTCCTAGCGGGAGAGACAGATACGCAGTATTTT,CATYPTRVLAGETDTQYF
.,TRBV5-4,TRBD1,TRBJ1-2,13,TGTGCCAGCAGCACCCAGGGGGTCTATGGCTACACCTTC,CASSTQGVYGYTF
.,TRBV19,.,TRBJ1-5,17,TGTGCCAGTAGTATAGATGGTGGTAGAAGTCCACCCCGGCCCCAGCATTTT,CASSIDGGRSPPRPQHF
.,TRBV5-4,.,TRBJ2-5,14,TGTGCCAGCAGCTTGTCTGGCCTTCGGGAGACCCAGTACTTC,CASSLSGLRETQYF
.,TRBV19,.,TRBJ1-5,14,TGTGCCAGTAGTACCACGGGGGGCGGGCAGCCCCAGCATTTT,CASSTTGGGQPQHF
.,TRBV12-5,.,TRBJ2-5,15,TGTGCTAGTGGTTCCCCGGGGCCGGCTCAAGAGACCCAGTACTTC,CASGSPGPAQETQYF
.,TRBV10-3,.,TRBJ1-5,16,TGTGCCATCAGTCGGGGGGTTCCGACCAGCAATCAGCCCCAGCATTTT,CAISRGVPTSNQPQHF
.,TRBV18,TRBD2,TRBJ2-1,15,TGTGCCAGCTCTCCCGGACTAGCGGGAGAGTCTGAGCAGTTCTTC,CASSPGLAGESEQFF
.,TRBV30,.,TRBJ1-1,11,TGTGCCTGGAATCGACGGACCGAGGCTTTCTTT,CAWNRRTEAFF
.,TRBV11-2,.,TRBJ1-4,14,TGTGCCAGCAGCTTAGACCCGGGAAGTGAAAAACTGTTTTTT,CASSLDPGSEKLFF
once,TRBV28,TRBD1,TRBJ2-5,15,TGTGCCAGCAGTGAAGGGACAGGGGTGAGGGAGACCCAGTACTTC,CASSEGTGVRETQYF
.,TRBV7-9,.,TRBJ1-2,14,TGTGCCAGCAGCGCGACAGCTATTAACTATGGCTACACCTTC,CASSATAINYGYTF
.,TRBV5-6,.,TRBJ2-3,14,TGTGCCAGCAGCTTTACCGGTAGCACAGATACGCAGTATTTT,CASSFTGSTDTQYF
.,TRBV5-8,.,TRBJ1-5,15,TGTGCCAGCAGCTTACGAAACGGGTGGGATCAGCCCCAGCATTTT,CASSLRNGWDQPQHF
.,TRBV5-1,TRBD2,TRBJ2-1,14,TGCGCCAGCAGCTTGACTAGCGGTCACAATGAGCAGTTCTTC,CASSLTSGHNEQFF
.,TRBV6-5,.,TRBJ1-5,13,TGTGCCAGCAGTTACTCGATTAGTCAGCCCCAGCATTTT,CASSYSISQPQHF
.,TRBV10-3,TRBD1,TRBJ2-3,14,TGTGCCAGCTTGGACAGGGGGCGCGCAGATACGCAGTATTTT,CASLDRGRADTQYF
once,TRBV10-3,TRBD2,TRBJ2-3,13,TGTGCCTTAGCTAGCGGGAGTACAGATACGCAGTATTTT,CALASGSTDTQYF
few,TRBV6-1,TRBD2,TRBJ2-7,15,TGTGCCAGCAGTGAGTTGGACGGGGGGGGCGGCGAGCAGTACTTC,CASSELDGGGGEQYF
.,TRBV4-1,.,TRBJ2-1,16,TGCGCCAGCAGCCAAGGGCCAGTAGATCTGTTTAATGAGCAGTTCTTC,CASSQGPVDLFNEQFF
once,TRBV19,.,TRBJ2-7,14,TGTGCCAGTAGTATTAGGGGGGCCACCTACGAGCAGTACTTC,CASSIRGATYEQYF
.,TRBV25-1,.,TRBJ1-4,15,TGTGCCAGCAGTGAATCAGCAGGCGATAATGAAAAACTGTTTTTT,CASSESAGDNEKLFF
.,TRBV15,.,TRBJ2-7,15,TGTGCCACCAGCAGAAACCCGGGACTTTCCTACGAGCAGTACTTC,CATSRNPGLSYEQYF
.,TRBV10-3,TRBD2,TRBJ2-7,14,TGTGCCATCAGTGGTAGCGGGAGGGCAAGGGAGCAGTACTTC,CAISGSGRAREQYF
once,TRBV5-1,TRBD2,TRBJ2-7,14,TGCGCCAGCAGCTTCGGGACTAGCGCCCACGAGCAGTACTTC,CASSFGTSAHEQYF
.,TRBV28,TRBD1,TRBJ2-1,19,TGTGCCAGCAGTTTAGGGACAGGAGGAGTTTCAAGCTCCTACAATGAGCAGTTCTTC,CASSLGTGGVSSSYNEQFF
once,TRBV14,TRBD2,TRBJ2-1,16,TGTGCCAGCAGCCATGAGGGACTAGCGGGAGATGACGAGCAGTTCTTC,CASSHEGLAGDDEQFF
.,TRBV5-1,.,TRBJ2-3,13,TGCGCCAGCAGTGGGCAAGGCACAGATACGCAGTATTTT,CASSGQGTDTQYF
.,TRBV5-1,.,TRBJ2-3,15,TGCGCCAGCAGCTTTACAGGGACCCTCACAGATACGCAGTATTTT,CASSFTGTLTDTQYF
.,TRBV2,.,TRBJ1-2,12,TGTGCCAGCAGAGAATCAACCCGTGGCTACACCTTC,CASRESTRGYTF
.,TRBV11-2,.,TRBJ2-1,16,TGTGCCAGCAGCCCCGGTGGCACTAGCAGAGGCAATGAGCAGTTCTTC,CASSPGGTSRGNEQFF
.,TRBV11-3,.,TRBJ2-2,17,TGTGCCAGCAGCTTAGGAAGGTGGGAGGACAACACCGGGGAGCTGTTTTTT,CASSLGRWEDNTGELFF
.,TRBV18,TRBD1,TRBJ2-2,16,TGTGCCAGCTCACCACTTTTGACAGGGACGACCGGGGAGCTGTTTTTT,CASSPLLTGTTGELFF
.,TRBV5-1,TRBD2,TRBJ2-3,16,TGCGCCAGCAGCCCGGGACTAGCGGAGCTCACAGATACGCAGTATTTT,CASSPGLAELTDTQYF
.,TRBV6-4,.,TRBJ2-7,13,TGTGCCAGCAGTGATGATGCAACCTACGAGCAGTACTTC,CASSDDATYEQYF
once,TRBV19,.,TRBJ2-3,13,TGTGCCAGTAACAACCTGGGCACAGATACGCAGTATTTT,CASNNLGTDTQYF
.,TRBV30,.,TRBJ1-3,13,TGTGCCTGGAGTGTACAGGGCACAGATCCCATATATTTT,CAWSVQGTDPIYF
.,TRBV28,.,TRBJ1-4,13,TGTGCCAGCAGCCAGGGTCTCAAGGAAAAACTGTTTTTT,CASSQGLKEKLFF
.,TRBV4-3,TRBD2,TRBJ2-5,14,TGCGCCAGCAGCCAAAGTCGGGGGGTCGAGACCCAGTACTTC,CASSQSRGVETQYF
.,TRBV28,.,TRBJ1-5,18,TGTGCCACCGCTTGGGGAGGGGCTCCGGCACTTAGCAATCAGCCCCAGCATTTT,CATAWGGAPALSNQPQHF
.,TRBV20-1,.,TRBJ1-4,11,TGCAGTGCTAGGGCCCTGGGAAAACTGTTTTTT,CSARALGKLFF